These 20 T cell receptor beta chains came from one sample sequenced in a study of shared clonotypes between healthy human individuals. Generated by immunoSEQ multiplex PCR, the TCRdb table keeps only in-frame clones and is missing some. In the table there are 1,500,000 or so clones, around 95% of which are singletons. The specimen sequenced was naive CD4+ T cells sorted from blood. Described subset: CD45RA+ positively selected. Receptors were obtained from a man younger than 45 in good health.

This clone has a single count. The CDR3 spells CSVDRQNTEAFF. The DNA for the CDR3 is TGCAGCGTTGACCGACAAAACACTGAAGCTTTCTTT. The chain uses TRBV29-1 and TRBJ1-1; no reliable D call. Germline V gene sequence: CDR1 SQVTM, CDR2 ANQGSEA. The CDR3 extends over 12 amino acids. Trimming left V 3 bases short and J 2 bases short, with 7 bases between.

The rearrangement joins TRBV30 to TRBJ2-4; the D gene could be TRBD1 or TRBD2 (5 bases each). This CDR3 has 14 residues. Germline assignment: CDR1 GTSNPN and CDR2 SVGIG (reference sequence). V was clipped by 5 bases and J by 12 bases, with 23 bases between them. This chain's CDR3 is CAWGFRGPPSNQYF. DNA for the CDR3: TGTGCCTGGGGCTTCCGGGGCCCTCCAAGTAATCAGTACTTC.

The V and J genes are TRBV11-3 and TRBJ2-7; D unresolved. Deletions cut 1 base from V and 6 bases from J, with 13 bases between. The CDR3 is 14 residues long. CDR1 SGHNT and CDR2 YENEEA come from the germline V gene. Written as DNA, the CDR3 is TGTGCCAGCAGCTTAGGGGGTTCAGTCTCCGAGCAGTACTTC. This sequence encodes CASSLGGSVSEQYF.

The chain combines TRBV5-4 with TRBJ1-3; D is undetermined. The CDR3 extends over 14 amino acids. Germline V gene data show CDR1 as SGHNT and CDR2 as YYREEE (reference sequence). V was cut by 4 bases and J by 4 bases, with 12 bases left in between. CDR3 sequence reads: CASSTGSSGNTIYF. The DNA of the CDR3 is TGTGCCAGCAGCACGGGGTCTAGCGGAAACACCATATATTTT.

The rearrangement uses TRBV27 and TRBJ2-7; D might be TRBD1 or TRBD2, each matching 5 bases. The CDR3 runs 15 residues. The germline V and J ends were trimmed by 4 bases and 2 bases, with 15 bases remaining between them. Germline CDR1 MNHEY, CDR2 SMNVEV (reference sequence). CDR3 loop: CASSSYGASTYEQYF. The CDR3 nucleotides read TGTGCCAGCAGTTCATACGGGGCTTCGACCTACGAGCAGTACTTC.

The CDR3 is CASSPPGLVATYEQYF. CDR3 DNA sequence: TGTGCCAGCTCACCCCCCGGACTAGTCGCCACCTACGAGCAGTACTTC. The chain joins TRBV18 to TRBJ2-7; TRBD2 matches 7 bases. Germline V gives CDR1 KGHSH, CDR2 LQKENI. The CDR3 loop spans 16 amino acids. V was clipped by 3 bases and J by 2 bases; unmatched bases: 10.

The gene calls are TRBV5-1 and TRBJ2-7, with D maybe TRBD2 (6 bases). Between the trimmed V and J ends, which lost 4 bases and 3 bases, there was a span of 14 bases. CDR1 is SGHRS and CDR2 is YFSETQ in the germline V gene. The length of the CDR3 is 14 residues. CDR3 sequence reads: CASSHREDGYEQYF. The CDR3 DNA reads TGCGCCAGCAGCCATAGGGAGGACGGCTACGAGCAGTACTTC.

This rearrangement joins TRBV6-5 to TRBJ2-7, with TRBD2 identical over 9 bases. CDR3 length: 13 amino acids. Germline V gene sequence: CDR1 MNHEY, CDR2 SVGAGI. Unmatched junction bases numbered 4, after V lost 5 bases and J lost 5 bases. CDR3 amino acids: CASSTREGHEQYF. CDR3 nucleotides: TGTGCCAGCAGTACGCGGGAGGGCCACGAGCAGTACTTC.

As for this clone: This sample includes further DNA sequences coding for the same CDR3. The chain carries TRBV6-1 and TRBJ1-1; no reliable D call. The CDR3 covers 14 residues. Germline V gene data show CDR1 as MNHNS and CDR2 as SASEGT. The V and J ends lost 2 bases and 1 base respectively, with 8 bases between them. The CDR3 coding sequence is TGTGCCAGCAGTGAAACCGGGAGGAACACTGAAGCTTTCTTT. Encoded protein: CASSETGRNTEAFF.

This clone is a singleton in its sample. The V gene is TRBV7-2, the J gene TRBJ2-1, with 7 bases matching TRBD1. The CDR3 has 16 amino acids. Germline loops: CDR1 SGHTA, CDR2 FQGNSA. J gave up 0 bases and V 1 base, and 3 bases lay outside the gene matches. The CDR3 bases are TGTGCCAGCAGCTTAGAGGACAGGCCCTCCTACAATGAGCAGTTCTTC. The encoded protein is CASSLEDRPSYNEQFF. Supplemented by reference TRBV7-2 and TRBJ2-1, the full variable domain reads GAGVSQSPSNKVTEKGKDVELRCDPISGHTALYWYRQSLGQGLEFLIYFQGNSAPDKSGLPSDRFSAERTGGSVSTLTIQRTQQEDSAVYLCASSLEDRPSYNEQFFGPGTRLTVL.

This chain uses TRBV10-3 with TRBJ2-6; 11 bases align to TRBD1. Looked up from germline, CDR1 is ENHRY and CDR2 is SYGVKD. The CDR3 loop spans 21 amino acids. Unmatched junction bases numbered 11, after V lost 1 base and J lost 0 bases. For the CDR3, the DNA is TGTGCCATCAGTGAGTTATTACGACCCGGGACAGGGGGCTCTGGGGCCAACGTCCTGACTTTC. This codes for CAISELLRPGTGGSGANVLTF.

The gene calls are TRBV10-3 and TRBJ2-7; 13 bases map to TRBD2. The CDR3 runs to 16 residues. Germline V CDR1 and CDR2: ENHRY, SYGVKD. V lost 3 bases to trimming and J lost 7 bases; unmatched junction nucleotides: 9. CDR3 sequence reads: CAISDGTSGRAKEQYF. CDR3 sequence (DNA): TGTGCCATCAGTGACGGTACTAGCGGGAGGGCGAAGGAGCAGTACTTC.

The chain joins TRBV18 to TRBJ2-6, with 7 bases fitting TRBD1. This CDR3 comprises 18 residues. CDR1 is KGHSH and CDR2 is LQKENI in the germline V gene. The ends lost 4 bases at V and 1 base at J; junction bases unmatched: 10. This CDR3 is CASSQWTGGLSGANVLTF. As DNA, the CDR3 is TGTGCCAGCTCACAATGGACAGGAGGTTTATCTGGGGCCAACGTCCTGACTTTC.

The CDR3 DNA reads TGTGCCAGCAGCTCCAGACAGGGGAGGAACTCCTACGAGCAGTACTTC. This gives the protein CASSSRQGRNSYEQYF. The rearrangement uses TRBV7-2 and TRBJ2-7; 8 bases line up with TRBD1. Germline V lookup: CDR1 SGHTA, CDR2 FQGNSA. The CDR3 consists of 16 residues. The V segment lost 4 bases and the J segment 0 bases; nucleotides outside the gene matches: 8. Using reference TRBV7-2 and TRBJ2-7 for the parts outside the CDR3, the full variable domain is GAGVSQSPSNKVTEKGKDVELRCDPISGHTALYWYRQSLGQGLEFLIYFQGNSAPDKSGLPSDRFSAERTGGSVSTLTIQRTQQEDSAVYLCASSSRQGRNSYEQYFGPGTRLTVT.

Notes on this clone: The same CDR3 is also encoded by other DNA sequences in this sample. The CDR3 bases are TGCGCCAGCAGCTTTAGTTATCAAGAGACCCAGTACTTC. Its protein product is CASSFSYQETQYF. The chain combines TRBV5-1 with TRBJ2-5, with D hard to call. Germline CDR1 is SGHRS and CDR2 is YFSETQ. V was trimmed by 2 bases and J by 2 bases, leaving 7 bases between them. The CDR3 spans 13 residues.

The gene calls are TRBV18 and TRBJ1-2, with a possible D match to TRBD1 (6 bases). Between the trimmed V and J ends, which lost 0 bases and 8 bases, there was a span of 13 bases. This CDR3 is 14 amino acids long. From germline, CDR1 is KGHSH and CDR2 LQKENI. The CDR3 nucleotides read TGTGCCAGCTCACCACCAACAGGGTCTGGAGGCTACACCTTC. Its translation: CASSPPTGSGGYTF.

Here the CDR3 reads CAWALWTVGNTIYF. CDR3 coding DNA: TGTGCCTGGGCCCTCTGGACAGTTGGAAACACCATATATTTT. V is TRBV30 and J is TRBJ1-3, with D maybe TRBD1 (6 bases). Looked up from germline, CDR1 is GTSNPN and CDR2 is SVGIG (reference sequence). Trimming cost V 5 bases and J 3 bases, with 14 bases left between them. The CDR3 loop spans 14 amino acids.

CDR3 sequence (DNA): TGTGCCAGCAGTGAGGGGGCACAGTGGAACACTGAAGCTTTCTTT. Translated: CASSEGAQWNTEAFF. The chain has TRBV2 and TRBJ1-1; possibly TRBD1 for D (6 bases). V was pared by 3 bases and J by 1 base, with 12 bases between. CDR3 length equals 15 residues. CDR1 is SNHLY, CDR2 FYNNEI, per germline. The full variable domain, its missing parts supplied by reference TRBV2 and TRBJ1-1, is EPEVTQTPSHQVTQMGQEVILRCVPISNHLYFYWYRQILGQKVEFLVSFYNNEISEKSEIFDDQFSVERPDGSNFTLKIRSTKLEDSAMYFCASSEGAQWNTEAFFGQGTRLTVV.

In its sample, this clone was seen once. V gene TRBV18 combines with J gene TRBJ2-7, with D uncertain. CDR3 length equals 16 residues. Germline V gene lookup returns CDR1 KGHSH and CDR2 LQKENI. The V gene lost 4 bases and the J gene lost 0 bases, with 16 bases spanning the gap. The CDR3 region has the DNA TGTGCCAGCTCACTCCGGGCAGCGTCGAGCTCCTACGAGCAGTACTTC. This sequence encodes CASSLRAASSSYEQYF.

The genes are TRBV6-8 and TRBJ2-7; D might be TRBD2 (5 bases). The CDR3 contains 15 residues. The V end was cut by 1 base, the J end by 6 bases, with 16 bases between. Germline V lookup: CDR1 MNHGY, CDR2 SAAAGT. In DNA, the CDR3 is TGTGCCAGCAGTTACTTGGAGGACCTGAGGGTCGAGCAGTACTTC. This translates into CASSYLEDLRVEQYF.